The clone carrying this TCR beta chain showed up just once. As handled by the study authors: The assay estimated nucleated cells by amplifying reference gene primers. Data came from immunoSEQ multiplex PCR; TCRdb stores just in-frame clones and leaves some out. V and J calls and clone size are those listed in that table; D and trimming were worked out from the DNA. The table shows about 250,000 clones, with approximately 88% occurring only once. This entry comes from a study of blood T cell repertoires in COVID-19. Study-wide background: Samples taken during acute and convalescent COVID-19 were collected in the United States, Italy and Spain. Nucleic acid was either cDNA or gDNA, and it came from T cells, B-cell-depleted T cells, or PBMCs.

The CDR3 covers 13 residues. With 5 bases removed from V and 4 bases from J, the gap between germline ends came to 12 bases. The receptor comes from a man aged 35 to 55 with acute or convalescent COVID-19. Input material: peripheral blood. This rearrangement joins TRBV12-3 or TRBV12-4 to TRBJ2-7; TRBD1 is a possible D gene (5 bases). CDR3 coding DNA: TGTGCCAGCAGTCCTTCGACAGCGTACGAGCAGTACTTC. Protein: CASSPSTAYEQYF.